Listed here are 29 T cell receptor beta chains from one sample, sequenced in a study of blood T cell repertoires in COVID-19. Clones were sequenced by immunoSEQ multiplex PCR, and TCRdb holds only the in-frame ones, with some missing. Seen here are roughly 120,000 clones, 82% observed once, and the top ten hold 9.5% to 13%. Sample: peripheral blood. These receptors were obtained from a human donor in a cohort sampled during active COVID-19.

V and J are TRBV10-3 and TRBJ2-5; D perhaps matches TRBD1 (6 bases). The germline V gene has CDR1 ENHRY and CDR2 SYGVKD. The CDR3 extends over 15 amino acids. Trimming cost V 2 bases and J 4 bases, with 14 bases left between them. CDR3 DNA: TGTGCCATCAGTGAGGCAGGGGCAGGGCGAGAGACCCAGTACTTC. Translating it yields CAISEAGAGRETQYF.

J is TRBJ2-1 and V is TRBV11-2; 11 nucleotides line up with TRBD1. CDR1 is SGHAT and CDR2 is FQNNGV in the germline V gene. Trimming at V came to 3 bases and at J to 0 bases, leaving 7 bases not matched to a gene. This CDR3 comprises 18 residues. The CDR3 coding sequence is TGTGCCAGCAGCTTGGGACAGGGGGTAATCAGCTCCTACAATGAGCAGTTCTTC. Translated, it gives CASSLGQGVISSYNEQFF.

J is TRBJ2-7 and V is TRBV3-1 (or the pseudogene TRBV3-2), with D unresolved. This CDR3 spans 14 amino acids. Looked up from germline, CDR1 is LGHDT and CDR2 is YNNKEL (reference sequence). Trimming left V 2 bases short and J 2 bases short, with 10 bases between. The CDR3 DNA reads TGTGCCAGCAGCCAAAGCGTCAGAGCCTACGAGCAGTACTTC. Protein: CASSQSVRAYEQYF.

The chain links TRBV27 to TRBJ2-2; 7 bases are shared with TRBD2. V was pared by 3 bases and J by 4 bases, with 5 bases of the junction left unmatched. The CDR3 consists of 15 residues. Germline-derived CDR1 and CDR2 are MNHEY and SMNVEV (reference sequence). CDR3 nucleotides: TGTGCCAGCAGTTTGTGGGCTAGCGGCACCGGGGAGCTGTTTTTT. The encoded protein is CASSLWASGTGELFF.

The chain links TRBV7-2 to TRBJ1-2; 7 bases line up with TRBD1. This CDR3 region has 19 residues. After removal of 3 bases from V and 2 bases from J, the junction contained 18 bases not matched to a gene. The germline CDR1 and CDR2 sequences are SGHTA and FQGNSA. CDR3 sequence: CASSLVADRAKSLNYGYTF. The CDR3 DNA sequence: TGTGCCAGCAGCTTGGTAGCCGACAGGGCCAAGTCATTAAACTATGGCTACACCTTC.

The chain employs TRBV4-2 and TRBJ2-7; D unresolved. Germline V lookup: CDR1 LGHNA, CDR2 YNFKEQ. Between the trimmed V and J ends, which lost 0 bases and 0 bases, there was a span of 9 bases. The CDR3 is made up of 15 amino acids. This CDR3 is CASSQDWRSSYEQYF. The CDR3 region has the DNA TGTGCCAGCAGCCAAGATTGGCGGAGCTCCTACGAGCAGTACTTC.

V gene TRBV4-1 combines with J gene TRBJ1-5, with a possible D match to TRBD1 (6 bases). The germline CDR1 and CDR2 sequences are MGHRA and YSYEKL. This CDR3 is built from 15 residues. V gave up 0 bases and J gave up 7 bases, with 13 bases separating them. The CDR3 protein is CASSQDITGWQPQHF. For the CDR3, the DNA is TGCGCCAGCAGCCAAGATATTACAGGGTGGCAGCCCCAGCATTTT.

The table lists this clone with a count of one. This chain joins TRBV7-8 and TRBJ1-6; 8 nucleotides match TRBD1. V lost 6 bases, J lost 3 bases, and 10 bases stayed unmatched. Germline CDR1 SGHVS, CDR2 FQNEAQ. CDR3 length: 17 amino acids. The CDR3 is CASRGERTGNYNSPLHF. The CDR3 coding sequence is TGTGCCAGCAGGGGGGAGAGGACAGGGAACTATAATTCACCCCTCCACTTT.

CDR3 nucleotides: TGTGCCAGCAGCTCGGACTCGGGGGGCAGAGCTTTCTTT. It codes for CASSSDSGGRAFF. The rearrangement links TRBV7-2 to TRBJ1-1; tentative D call: TRBD1 (6 bases). There are 13 residues in the CDR3. Germline V gene data show CDR1 as SGHTA and CDR2 as FQGNSA. The germline V and J ends were trimmed by 4 bases and 10 bases, with 16 bases remaining between them. The variable domain in full, with the rest retrieved from reference TRBV7-2 and TRBJ1-1, is GAGVSQSPSNKVTEKGKDVELRCDPISGHTALYWYRQSLGQGLEFLIYFQGNSAPDKSGLPSDRFSAERTGGSVSTLTIQRTQQEDSAVYLCASSSDSGGRAFFGQGTRLTVV.

The genes are TRBV6-5 and TRBJ1-1; tentative D call: TRBD1 (5 bases). The CDR3 has 12 amino acids. The V gene's germline CDR1 is MNHEY and CDR2 SVGAGI. V was pared by 7 bases and J by 1 base, with 7 bases between. The CDR3, as DNA: TGTGCCAGCAAAGGGGCGAACACTGAAGCTTTCTTT. Protein: CASKGANTEAFF.

This clone was found once. The V and J genes are TRBV5-1 and TRBJ2-3, with TRBD2 matching 10 bases. With 6 bases clipped from V and 3 bases from J, the junction kept 4 bases outside the gene matches. The CDR3 spans 14 residues. The V gene's germline CDR1 is SGHRS and CDR2 YFSETQ. CDR3 in DNA: TGCGCCAGCAACCCTAGCGGGGGTACAGATACGCAGTATTTT. Encoded protein: CASNPSGGTDTQYF.

CDR3 region: CASSPSSGRTDTQYF. The CDR3 nucleotides are TGCGCCAGCAGCCCGTCCAGCGGGCGTACGGATACGCAGTATTTT. The rearrangement joins TRBV4-3 to TRBJ2-3; D possibly corresponds to TRBD2 (6 bases). Germline CDR1 and CDR2: LGHNA and YSLEER. CDR3 size: 15 residues. Between the trimmed V and J ends, which lost 4 bases and 6 bases, there was a span of 17 bases.

This chain joins TRBV5-8 and TRBJ2-3, with TRBD2 identical over 8 bases. The CDR3 runs to 16 residues. Germline V gives CDR1 SGHTS, CDR2 YDEGEE. V was clipped by 4 bases and J by 2 bases; unmatched bases: 9. DNA of the CDR3: TGTGCCAGCAGCCCAGGAGCGGGGGCCTTCACAGATACGCAGTATTTT. Translating it yields CASSPGAGAFTDTQYF.

The DNA for the CDR3 is TGTGCCAGCAGCTGGGCAGGACAGGGGGCCGGGGAGCTGTTTTTT. Translating it yields CASSWAGQGAGELFF. The V call is TRBV5-6, the J call TRBJ2-2; TRBD1 matches 10 bases. CDR3 size: 15 residues. Germline values: CDR1 SGHDT, CDR2 YYEEEE. Germline trimming cut 3 bases from V and 6 bases from J; bases unmatched to any gene: 5. The variable domain in full, with the rest retrieved from reference TRBV5-6 and TRBJ2-2, is DAGVTQSPTHLIKTRGQQVTLRCSPKSGHDTVSWYQQALGQGPQFIFQYYEEEERQRGNFPDRFSGHQFPNYSSELNVNALLLGDSALYLCASSWAGQGAGELFFGEGSRLTVL.

This clone was seen a handful of times. The chain joins TRBV2 to TRBJ1-1; 7 bases are shared with TRBD1. The V gene's germline CDR1 is SNHLY and CDR2 FYNNEI. The CDR3 extends over 15 amino acids. Unmatched junction bases numbered 4, after V lost 2 bases and J lost 1 base. The CDR3 sequence is CASSELGGRNTEAFF. CDR3 DNA sequence: TGTGCCAGCAGTGAATTAGGGGGCCGGAACACTGAAGCTTTCTTT.

This rearrangement joins TRBV19 to TRBJ2-3, with TRBD1 as a possible D gene (6 bases). In germline, CDR1 is LNHDA, CDR2 SQIVND (reference sequence). The CDR3 contains 14 residues. V lost 5 bases, J lost 2 bases, and 11 bases lay in between. CDR3 protein: CASSSGQNTDTQYF. As DNA, the CDR3 is TGTGCCAGTAGTTCGGGACAAAACACAGATACGCAGTATTTT. Together with reference TRBV19 and TRBJ2-3, the CDR3 gives the full variable domain: DGGITQSPKYLFRKEGQNVTLSCEQNLNHDAMYWYRQDPGQGLRLIYYSQIVNDFQKGDIAEGYSVSREKKESFPLTVTSAQKNPTAFYLCASSSGQNTDTQYFGPGTRLTVL.

The V gene is TRBV7-2, the J gene TRBJ2-5; 14 nucleotides line up with TRBD2. The CDR3 spans 18 residues. With 5 bases clipped from V and 2 bases from J, the junction kept 10 bases outside the gene matches. Germline CDR1 reads SGHTA; CDR2 reads FQGNSA. The CDR3 DNA follows: TGTGCCAGCAGCCACGGACTAGCGGGGGGCCGGGGGCAAGAGACCCAGTACTTC. The encoded protein is CASSHGLAGGRGQETQYF.

This sequence joins TRBV7-6 and TRBJ2-6; 9 bases fit TRBD1. The germline CDR1 and CDR2 sequences are SGHVS and FNYEAQ. The CDR3 is made up of 20 amino acids. V shed 3 bases, J shed 0 bases, and the junction held 12 bases outside the gene matches. The CDR3 loop is CASSFAPGQGRASGANVLTF. DNA for the CDR3: TGTGCCAGCAGCTTTGCCCCCGGACAGGGGCGCGCCTCTGGGGCCAACGTCCTGACTTTC.

The rearrangement uses TRBV12-2 and TRBJ1-3; no check of the table's D call, TRBD1, against the DNA was made. TRBV12-2 is noted as a pseudogene. CDR3 length: 18 amino acids. In DNA form, the CDR3 reads TGTGCAAGTCGCTTAGTCAGGGGGCCCGAGGTATCTGGAAACACCATATATTTT. Protein sequence: CASRLVRGPEVSGNTIYF.

This chain joins TRBV7-9 and TRBJ2-3; D is possibly TRBD1 (5 bases). Looked up from germline, CDR1 is SEHNR and CDR2 is FQNEAQ (reference sequence). V lost 6 bases and J 0 bases, leaving 13 bases between the germline ends. The CDR3 length is 15 residues. The CDR3 reads CASRGVSTSTDTQYF. Here the CDR3 DNA reads TGTGCCAGCAGAGGGGTCTCTACTAGCACAGATACGCAGTATTTT.

The V call is TRBV28, the J call TRBJ2-7, with 10 nucleotides matching TRBD2. The CDR3 has 18 amino acids. Unmatched junction bases numbered 16, after V lost 5 bases and J lost 3 bases. Germline V CDR1 and CDR2: MDHEN, SYDVKM. The CDR3 is CASSPPGTSAAEIYEQYF. The CDR3 DNA reads as TGTGCCAGCAGTCCCCCCGGGACTAGCGCCGCCGAAATCTACGAGCAGTACTTC.

This clone came up a few times. The rearrangement joins TRBV7-9 to TRBJ1-1; TRBD1 might be the D (6 bases). The CDR3 runs to 15 residues. The V gene lost 4 bases and the J gene lost 0 bases, with 12 bases spanning the gap. Germline V gene sequence: CDR1 SEHNR, CDR2 FQNEAQ (reference sequence). CDR3 DNA sequence: TGTGCCAGCAGCTCCCGGGGGGCCTTGAACACTGAAGCTTTCTTT. It encodes CASSSRGALNTEAFF.

This rearrangement joins TRBV4-3 to TRBJ2-1, with a weak D call TRBD2 (6 bases). This CDR3 region has 14 residues. Between the trimmed V and J ends, which lost 3 bases and 8 bases, there was a span of 14 bases. The V gene's germline CDR1 is LGHNA and CDR2 YSLEER. The CDR3 spells CASSHRDSDYEQFF. The CDR3 region has the DNA TGCGCCAGCAGCCACAGGGACTCCGATTATGAGCAGTTCTTC.

The gene calls are TRBV5-1 and TRBJ2-7; D not resolved. Germline CDR1 reads SGHRS; CDR2 reads YFSETQ. The CDR3 is made up of 13 amino acids. V gave up 4 bases and J gave up 6 bases, with 14 bases separating them. CDR3 DNA sequence: TGCGCCAGCAGCCAAGAGATCTATGGCGAGCAGTACTTC. It translates to CASSQEIYGEQYF. Combining the CDR3 with reference TRBV5-1 and TRBJ2-7 gives the whole variable domain KAGVTQTPRYLIKTRGQQVTLSCSPISGHRSVSWYQQTPGQGLQFLFEYFSETQRNKGNFPGRFSGRQFSNSRSEMNVSTLELGDSALYLCASSQEIYGEQYFGPGTRLTVT.

J is TRBJ1-3 and V is TRBV7-9; the D is unclear. CDR1 is SEHNR and CDR2 is FQNEAQ in the germline V gene (reference sequence). With 4 bases removed from V and 2 bases from J, the gap between germline ends came to 12 bases. The CDR3 totals 15 residues. CDR3 sequence: CASSSPEAPGNTIYF. The DNA of the CDR3 is TGTGCCAGCAGCTCCCCGGAGGCACCTGGAAACACCATATATTTT.

The chain carries TRBV19 and TRBJ1-4; D is perhaps TRBD1 (5 bases). The CDR3 extends over 14 amino acids. Trimming removed 1 base at V and 8 bases at J, with 11 bases between. The V gene's germline CDR1 is LNHDA and CDR2 SQIVND (reference sequence). The DNA of the CDR3 is TGTGCCAGTAGTATAGTTCAGGGTCAGGAAAAACTGTTTTTT. Its protein product is CASSIVQGQEKLFF. The entire variable domain, with the rest obtained from reference TRBV19 and TRBJ1-4, is as follows: DGGITQSPKYLFRKEGQNVTLSCEQNLNHDAMYWYRQDPGQGLRLIYYSQIVNDFQKGDIAEGYSVSREKKESFPLTVTSAQKNPTAFYLCASSIVQGQEKLFFGSGTQLSVL.

The rearrangement joins TRBV20-1 to TRBJ1-2; D call uncertain. Germline values: CDR1 DFQATT, CDR2 SNEGSKA (reference sequence). CDR3 length equals 11 residues. The germline V and J ends were trimmed by 6 bases and 8 bases, with 13 bases remaining between them. CDR3 sequence: CSAPEHWGYTF. The CDR3 bases are TGCAGTGCCCCCGAGCATTGGGGCTACACCTTC.

This chain links TRBV9 with TRBJ2-1, with TRBD2 matching over 9 bases. Germline values: CDR1 SGDLS, CDR2 YYNGEE. V was clipped by 3 bases and J by 3 bases; unmatched bases: 4. The CDR3 consists of 15 residues. CDR3 DNA: TGTGCCAGCAGCGCTAGCGGGGAGTACTACAATGAGCAGTTCTTC. It is translated as CASSASGEYYNEQFF. The full variable domain, with the rest looked up from reference TRBV9 and TRBJ2-1, is DSGVTQTPKHLITATGQRVTLRCSPRSGDLSVYWYQQSLDQGLQFLIQYYNGEERAKGNILERFSAQQFPDLHSELNLSSLELGDSALYFCASSASGEYYNEQFFGPGTRLTVL.

The rearrangement joins TRBV11-2 to TRBJ2-7, with TRBD2 matching 7 bases. V shed 1 base, J shed 2 bases, and the junction held 5 bases outside the gene matches. Germline lookup yields CDR1 SGHAT and CDR2 FQNNGV. The length of the CDR3 is 15 residues. The DNA for the CDR3 is TGTGCCAGCAGCTTAGGTGCGGGGACTACCTACGAGCAGTACTTC. This gives the protein CASSLGAGTTYEQYF.